The clone carrying this TCR beta chain has only one observation. The antigen is undetermined. CDR3 length equals 15 residues. This sample is part of a study of shared clonotypes between healthy human individuals. Study at large: Donors, aged 18 to 49, were two women and a few men.

Only in-frame clones appear in the TCRdb table, and some are missing; sequencing was by immunoSEQ multiplex PCR. The sample records 2 million to 2.5 million clones, 90% to 95% being singletons. Study findings and constraints: It was the few donors that limited the genetic and exposure-history diversity represented. Naive CD4 clonotypes overlapped across several donors at roughly 5%. Sequencing depth was predicted to influence how clonotypes are shared among donors.

This clonotype was obtained from a man between 18 and 29 years old in good health. Some clones in this sample may be carry-over from other donors' samples. The J gene is TRBJ1-5, the V gene TRBV21-1; no check of the table's D call, TRBD1, against the DNA was made. TRBV21-1 is annotated as a pseudogene. The sample taken for sequencing was naive CD4+ T cells from PBMCs. Sample subset: CD45RA+ positively selected. The CDR3 DNA follows: TGTGCCAGCAGCAAGTACAGGGATAGCAATCAGCCCCAGCATTTT. Its protein is CASSKYRDSNQPQHF.